Listed here is a single T cell receptor (beta chain). What it recognizes is unknown. This sample is drawn from a study of OX40 agonist ivuxolimab in advanced cancers. About the study: The dose of intravenous ivuxolimab that patients received every 2 weeks ranged from 0.01 to 10 mg/kg. Hepatocellular carcinoma, melanoma, renal cell or head and neck cancer affected the dose-escalation patients.

The assay was immunoSEQ multiplex PCR, and TCRdb's table has in-frame clones only and misses some. The sample yields 35,000 to 40,000 clones, 92% seen once. CDR1 and CDR2 from the germline V gene are SGHVS and FNYEAQ. Trimming removed 5 bases at V and 6 bases at J, with 19 bases between. The CDR3 consists of 15 residues. Study-wide points: Some nonresponders likewise displayed low normalized T-cell clonal expansion. At doses 0.1 to 3.0 mg/kg, CD4+ and CD8+ clones expanded.

This chain uses TRBV7-6 with TRBJ1-1; D might be TRBD1 (5 bases). Material: CD4+ or CD8+ T cells sorted from blood, obtained in a trial of the OX40 agonist ivuxolimab. This sequence originates from an adult with an advanced solid tumor such as melanoma, head and neck, liver or kidney cancer. The chain's CDR3 is CASSPLGEGTPEAFF. The CDR3 region has the DNA TGTGCCAGCAGCCCCCTTGGGGAGGGGACCCCTGAAGCTTTCTTT. The full variable domain, rest sourced from reference TRBV7-6 and TRBJ1-1, is GAGVSQSPRYKVTKRGQDVALRCDPISGHVSLYWYRQALGQGPEFLTYFNYEAQQDKSGLPNDRFSAERPEGSISTLTIQRTEQRDSAMYRCASSPLGEGTPEAFFGQGTRLTVV.